These T cell receptor beta chains were read from a single sample in a study of cytomegalovirus exposure and HLA in healthy donors. Here immunoSEQ multiplex PCR was the method, and the copy in TCRdb shows in-frame clones only, minus some. Of 160,000 or so clones detected, around 81% appear once; the ten largest clones hold around 13%. Sequenced input: PBMCs. The receptors were gathered from a woman between 45 and 60 years old in good health and CMV-seronegative. Both conserved end residues are trimmed from each CDR3.

j_gene | v_gene | CDR3aa
TRBJ1-1 | TRBV25-1 | ASSPVGDRAEAF
TRBJ2-1 | TRBV28 | ASSFRGGPGNEQF
TRBJ2-7 | TRBV4-3 | ASSQDLAGGIGEQY
TRBJ2-7 | TRBV10-3 | AIRTGIKFSDEQY
TRBJ2-7 | TRBV6-5 | ASSYSFLDSSYEQY
TRBJ2-1 | TRBV28 | ASSLPGGPNEQF
TRBJ2-7 | TRBV4-2 | ASSQGIASGSYEQY
TRBJ2-7 | TRBV7-2 | ASSYGGSMVEQY
TRBJ1-2 | TRBV27 | ASSHGQGKGYT
TRBJ1-6 | TRBV6-1 | ASSPQGAPLH
TRBJ1-2 | TRBV7-2 | ASSSSLGSGLYGYT
TRBJ2-3 | TRBV4-2 | ASSQDNTDTQY
TRBJ2-2 | TRBV2 | ASSEAGGNTGELF
TRBJ1-1 | TRBV30 | AWTIGTGGTEAF
TRBJ1-5 | TRBV15 | ATKMVGQGNQPQH
TRBJ2-1 | TRBV15 | ATSGIAAASYDEQF
TRBJ2-2 | TRBV7-9 | ASSPRQGPNTGELF
TRBJ1-1 | TRBV5-1 | ASSLQLGQGNTEAF
TRBJ2-7 | TRBV27 | ASSFSRGYEQY
TRBJ2-7 | TRBV2 | ASSVSSGGYEQY
TRBJ2-5 | TRBV18 | ASSQSTGLAGKETQY
TRBJ2-6 | TRBV7-9 | ASSLTGTGAWGANVLT
TRBJ2-5 | TRBV10-3 | AISESKQGKETQY
TRBJ1-5 | TRBV19 | ASKIGQGTYSNQPQH
TRBJ2-1 | TRBV4-3 | ASSRNTGWNYNEQF
TRBJ2-6 | TRBV4-2 | ASSQDLEGLGANVLT
TRBJ1-2 | TRBV19 | ASSIKEHYGYT
TRBJ1-6 | TRBV30 | AWSVIRGNSPLH
TRBJ2-1 | TRBV21-1 | ASSKLGPLGGGPDEQF
TRBJ1-1 | TRBV28 | ASTPPGQQNTEAF
TRBJ2-1 | TRBV27 | ASSLGLAAHEQF
TRBJ2-7 | TRBV10-3 | AISLTDTYEQY